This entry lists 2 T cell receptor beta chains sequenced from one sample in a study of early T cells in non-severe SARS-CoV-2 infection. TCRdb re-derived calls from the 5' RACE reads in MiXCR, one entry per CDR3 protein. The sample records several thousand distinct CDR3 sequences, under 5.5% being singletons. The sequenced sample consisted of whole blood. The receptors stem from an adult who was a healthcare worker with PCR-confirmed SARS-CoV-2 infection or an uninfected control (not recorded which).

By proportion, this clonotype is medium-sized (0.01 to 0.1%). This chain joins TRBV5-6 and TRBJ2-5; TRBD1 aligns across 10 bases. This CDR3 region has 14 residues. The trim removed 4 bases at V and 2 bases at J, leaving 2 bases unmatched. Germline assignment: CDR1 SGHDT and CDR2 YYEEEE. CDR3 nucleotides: TGTGCCAGCAGCCTGGGACAGGGGCAAGAGACCCAGTACTTC. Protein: CASSLGQGQETQYF.

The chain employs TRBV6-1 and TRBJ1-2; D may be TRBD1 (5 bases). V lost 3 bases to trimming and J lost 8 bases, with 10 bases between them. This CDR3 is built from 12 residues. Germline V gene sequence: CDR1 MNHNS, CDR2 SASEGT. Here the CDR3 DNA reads TGTGCCAGCAGTGAGAGGGGAGGAGGCTACACCTTC. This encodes CASSERGGGYTF.